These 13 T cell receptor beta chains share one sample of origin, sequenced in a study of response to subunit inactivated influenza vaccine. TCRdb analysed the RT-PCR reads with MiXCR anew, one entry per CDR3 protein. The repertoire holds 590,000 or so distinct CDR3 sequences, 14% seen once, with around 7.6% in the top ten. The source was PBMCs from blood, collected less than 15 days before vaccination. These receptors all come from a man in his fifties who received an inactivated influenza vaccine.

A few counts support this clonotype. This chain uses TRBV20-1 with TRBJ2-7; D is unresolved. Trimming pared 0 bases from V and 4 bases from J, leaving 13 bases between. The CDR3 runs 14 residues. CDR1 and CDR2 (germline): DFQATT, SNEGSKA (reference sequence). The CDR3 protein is CSARDQIKQYEQYF. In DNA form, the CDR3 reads TGCAGTGCTAGAGATCAGATTAAGCAATACGAGCAGTACTTC.

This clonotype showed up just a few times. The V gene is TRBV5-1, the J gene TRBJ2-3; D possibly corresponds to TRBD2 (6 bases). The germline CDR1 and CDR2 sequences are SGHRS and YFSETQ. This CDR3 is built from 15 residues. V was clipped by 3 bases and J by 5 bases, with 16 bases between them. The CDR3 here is CASSWGVGEGDTQYF. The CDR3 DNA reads TGCGCCAGCAGCTGGGGGGTCGGGGAAGGAGATACGCAGTATTTT.

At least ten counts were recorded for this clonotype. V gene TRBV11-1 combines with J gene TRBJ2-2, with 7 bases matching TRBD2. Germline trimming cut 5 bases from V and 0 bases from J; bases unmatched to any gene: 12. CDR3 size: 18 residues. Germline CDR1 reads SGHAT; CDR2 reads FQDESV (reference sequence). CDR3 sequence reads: CASSPRGGQSANTGELFF. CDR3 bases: TGTGCCAGCAGCCCAAGGGGAGGGCAGTCAGCGAACACCGGGGAGCTGTTTTTT.

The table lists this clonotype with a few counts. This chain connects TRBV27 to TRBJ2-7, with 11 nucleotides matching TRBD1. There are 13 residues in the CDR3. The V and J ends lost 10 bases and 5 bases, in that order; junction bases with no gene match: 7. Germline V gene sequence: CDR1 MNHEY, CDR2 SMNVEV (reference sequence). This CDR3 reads CATKDRGQDEQYF. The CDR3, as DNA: TGTGCCACCAAGGACAGGGGGCAGGACGAGCAGTACTTC.

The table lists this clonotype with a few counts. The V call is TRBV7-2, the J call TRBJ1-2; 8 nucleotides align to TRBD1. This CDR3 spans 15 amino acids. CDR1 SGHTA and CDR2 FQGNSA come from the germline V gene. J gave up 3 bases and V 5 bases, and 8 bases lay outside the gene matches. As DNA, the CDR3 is TGTGCCAGCAGCGATCGGACAGGGAGGGACTATGGCTACACCTTC. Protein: CASSDRTGRDYGYTF. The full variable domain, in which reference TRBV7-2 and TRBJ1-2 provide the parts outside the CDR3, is GAGVSQSPSNKVTEKGKDVELRCDPISGHTALYWYRQSLGQGLEFLIYFQGNSAPDKSGLPSDRFSAERTGGSVSTLTIQRTQQEDSAVYLCASSDRTGRDYGYTFGSGTRLTVV.

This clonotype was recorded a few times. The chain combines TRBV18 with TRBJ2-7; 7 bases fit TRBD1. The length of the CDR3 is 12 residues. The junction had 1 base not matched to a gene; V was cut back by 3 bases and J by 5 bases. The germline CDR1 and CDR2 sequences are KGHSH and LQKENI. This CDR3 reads CASSPTGDEQYF. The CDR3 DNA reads TGTGCCAGCTCACCCACAGGGGACGAGCAGTACTTC.

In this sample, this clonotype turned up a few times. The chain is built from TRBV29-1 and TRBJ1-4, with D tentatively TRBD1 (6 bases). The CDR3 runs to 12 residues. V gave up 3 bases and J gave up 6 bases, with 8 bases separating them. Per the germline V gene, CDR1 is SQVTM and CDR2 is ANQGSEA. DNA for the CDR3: TGCAGCGTTGAGGCAGGGGATGAAAAACTGTTTTTT. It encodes CSVEAGDEKLFF. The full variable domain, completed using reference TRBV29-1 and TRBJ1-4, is SAVISQKPSRDICQRGTSLTIQCQVDSQVTMMFWYRQQPGQSLTLIATANQGSEATYESGFVIDKFPISRPNLTFSTLTVSNMSPEDSSIYLCSVEAGDEKLFFGSGTQLSVL.

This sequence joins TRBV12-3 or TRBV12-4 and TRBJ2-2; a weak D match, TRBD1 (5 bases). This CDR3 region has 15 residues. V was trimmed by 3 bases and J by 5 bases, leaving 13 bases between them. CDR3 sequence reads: CASSFEQVQTGELFF. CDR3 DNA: TGTGCCAGCAGTTTCGAACAGGTTCAAACCGGGGAGCTGTTTTTT.

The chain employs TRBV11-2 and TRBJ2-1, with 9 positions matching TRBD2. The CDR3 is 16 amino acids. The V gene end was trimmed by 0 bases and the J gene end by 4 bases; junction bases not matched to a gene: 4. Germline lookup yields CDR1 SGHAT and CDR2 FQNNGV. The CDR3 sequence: CASSLEASGKYNEQFF. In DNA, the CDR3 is TGTGCCAGCAGCTTAGAGGCTAGCGGGAAATACAATGAGCAGTTCTTC.

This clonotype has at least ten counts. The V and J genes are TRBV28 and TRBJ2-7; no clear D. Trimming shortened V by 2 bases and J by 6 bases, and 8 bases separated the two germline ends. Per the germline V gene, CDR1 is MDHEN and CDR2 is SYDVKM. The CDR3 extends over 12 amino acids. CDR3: CASSLLLAEQYF. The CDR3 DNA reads TGTGCCAGCAGTTTACTCCTCGCCGAGCAGTACTTC.

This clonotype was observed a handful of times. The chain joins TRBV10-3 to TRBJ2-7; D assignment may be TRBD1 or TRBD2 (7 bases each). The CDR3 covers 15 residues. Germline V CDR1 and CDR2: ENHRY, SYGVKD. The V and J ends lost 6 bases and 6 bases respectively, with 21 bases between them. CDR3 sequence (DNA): TGTGCCATCAGCTACGGACAGGAGGGGGGGGTCGAGCAGTACTTC. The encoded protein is CAISYGQEGGVEQYF.

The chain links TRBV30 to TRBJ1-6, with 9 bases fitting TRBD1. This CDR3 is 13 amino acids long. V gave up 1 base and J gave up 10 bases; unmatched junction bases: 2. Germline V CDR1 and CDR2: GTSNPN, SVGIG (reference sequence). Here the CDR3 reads CAWSGGQGSPLHF. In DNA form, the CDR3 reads TGTGCCTGGAGTGGGGGACAGGGATCACCCCTCCACTTT.

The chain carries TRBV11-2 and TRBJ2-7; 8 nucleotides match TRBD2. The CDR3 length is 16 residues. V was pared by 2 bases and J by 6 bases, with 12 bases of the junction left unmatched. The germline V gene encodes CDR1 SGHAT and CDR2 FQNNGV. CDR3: CASSLRSPGLVTEQYF. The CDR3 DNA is TGTGCCAGCAGCTTAAGGTCACCGGGACTAGTCACCGAGCAGTACTTC.